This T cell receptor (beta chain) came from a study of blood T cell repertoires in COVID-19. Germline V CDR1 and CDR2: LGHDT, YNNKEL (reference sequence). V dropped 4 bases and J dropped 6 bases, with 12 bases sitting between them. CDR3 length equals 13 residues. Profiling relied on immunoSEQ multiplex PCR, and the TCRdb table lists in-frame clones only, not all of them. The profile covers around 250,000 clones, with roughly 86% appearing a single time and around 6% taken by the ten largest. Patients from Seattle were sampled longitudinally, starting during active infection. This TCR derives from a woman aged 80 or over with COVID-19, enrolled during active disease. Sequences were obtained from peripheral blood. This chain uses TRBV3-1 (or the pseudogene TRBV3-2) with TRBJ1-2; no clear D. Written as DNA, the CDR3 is TGTGCCAGCAGCCGCCTAGACTTGGATGGCTACACCTTC. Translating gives CASSRLDLDGYTF.